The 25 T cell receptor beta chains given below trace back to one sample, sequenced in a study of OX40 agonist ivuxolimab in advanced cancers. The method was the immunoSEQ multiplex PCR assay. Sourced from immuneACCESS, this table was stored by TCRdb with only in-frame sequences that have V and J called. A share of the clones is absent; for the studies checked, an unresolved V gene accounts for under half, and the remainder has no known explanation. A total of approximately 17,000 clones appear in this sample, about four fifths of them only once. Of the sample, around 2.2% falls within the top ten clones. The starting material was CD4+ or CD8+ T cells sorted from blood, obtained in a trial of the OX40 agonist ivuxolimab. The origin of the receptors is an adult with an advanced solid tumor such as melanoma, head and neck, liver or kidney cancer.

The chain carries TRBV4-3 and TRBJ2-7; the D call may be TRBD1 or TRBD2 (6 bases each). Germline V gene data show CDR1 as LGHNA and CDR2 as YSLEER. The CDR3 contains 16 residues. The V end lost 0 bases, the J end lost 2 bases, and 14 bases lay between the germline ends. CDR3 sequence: CASSQDGRGATYEQYF. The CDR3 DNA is TGCGCCAGCAGCCAAGATGGAAGGGGGGCGACCTACGAGCAGTACTTC.

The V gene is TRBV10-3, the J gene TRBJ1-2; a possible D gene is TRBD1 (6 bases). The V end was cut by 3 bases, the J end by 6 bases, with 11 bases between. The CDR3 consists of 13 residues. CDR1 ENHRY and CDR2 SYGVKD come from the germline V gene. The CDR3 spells CAISDTGRNGYTF. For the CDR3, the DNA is TGTGCCATCAGTGATACAGGGAGAAATGGCTACACCTTC.

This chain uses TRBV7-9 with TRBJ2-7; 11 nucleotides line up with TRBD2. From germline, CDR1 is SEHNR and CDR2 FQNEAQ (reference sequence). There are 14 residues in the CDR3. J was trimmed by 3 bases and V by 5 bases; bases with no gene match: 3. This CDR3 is CASSPGTSGYEQYF. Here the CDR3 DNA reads TGTGCCAGCAGCCCCGGGACTAGCGGCTACGAGCAGTACTTC.

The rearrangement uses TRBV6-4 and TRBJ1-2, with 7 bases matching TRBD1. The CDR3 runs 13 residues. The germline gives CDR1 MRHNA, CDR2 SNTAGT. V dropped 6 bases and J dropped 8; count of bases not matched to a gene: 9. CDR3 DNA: TGTGCCAGCAGCAACACAGGGGTAGGGGGCTACACCTTC. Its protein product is CASSNTGVGGYTF.

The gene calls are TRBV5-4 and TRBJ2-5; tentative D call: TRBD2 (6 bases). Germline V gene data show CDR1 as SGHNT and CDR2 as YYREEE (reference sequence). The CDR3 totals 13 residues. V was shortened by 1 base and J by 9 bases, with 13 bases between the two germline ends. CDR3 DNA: TGTGCCAGCAGCTTGAGGCGGGATGAGGCCCAGTACTTC. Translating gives CASSLRRDEAQYF.

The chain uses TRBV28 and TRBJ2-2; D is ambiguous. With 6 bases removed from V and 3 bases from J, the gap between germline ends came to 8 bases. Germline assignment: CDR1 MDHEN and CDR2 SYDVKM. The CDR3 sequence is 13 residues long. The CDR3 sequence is CASRRWDTGELFF. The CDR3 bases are TGTGCCAGCAGGAGATGGGACACCGGGGAGCTGTTTTTT.

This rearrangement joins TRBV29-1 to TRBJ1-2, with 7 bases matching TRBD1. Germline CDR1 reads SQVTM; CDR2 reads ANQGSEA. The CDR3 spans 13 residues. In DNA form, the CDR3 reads TGCACCACCGGCTCCCAGGGGGGGTATGGCTACACCTTC. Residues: CTTGSQGGYGYTF.

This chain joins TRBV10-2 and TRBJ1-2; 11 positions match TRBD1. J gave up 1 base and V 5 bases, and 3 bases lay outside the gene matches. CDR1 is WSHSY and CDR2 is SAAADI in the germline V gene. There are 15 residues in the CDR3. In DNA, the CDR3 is TGCGCCAGCAGTCCCGGGACAGGGGGTAACTATGGCTACACCTTC. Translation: CASSPGTGGNYGYTF.

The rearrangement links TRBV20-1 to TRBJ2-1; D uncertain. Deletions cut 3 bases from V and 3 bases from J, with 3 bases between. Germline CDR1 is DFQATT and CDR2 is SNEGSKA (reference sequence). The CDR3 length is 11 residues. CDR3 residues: CSASSYNEQFF. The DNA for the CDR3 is TGCAGTGCTAGCAGCTACAATGAGCAGTTCTTC.

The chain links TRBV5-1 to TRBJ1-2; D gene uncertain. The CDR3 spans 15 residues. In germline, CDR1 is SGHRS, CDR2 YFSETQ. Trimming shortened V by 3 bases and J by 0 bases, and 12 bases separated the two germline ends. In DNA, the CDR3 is TGCGCCAGCAGCTCGGACGGGCAAGCTAACTATGGCTACACCTTC. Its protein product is CASSSDGQANYGYTF.

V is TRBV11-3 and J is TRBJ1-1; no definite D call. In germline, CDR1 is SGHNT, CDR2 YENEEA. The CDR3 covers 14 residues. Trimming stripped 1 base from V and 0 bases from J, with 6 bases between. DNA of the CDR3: TGTGCCAGCAGCTTAGCGTCGGTGAACACTGAAGCTTTCTTT. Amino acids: CASSLASVNTEAFF. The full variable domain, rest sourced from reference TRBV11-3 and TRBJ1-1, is EAGVVQSPRYKIIEKKQPVAFWCNPISGHNTLYWYLQNLGQGPELLIRYENEEAVDDSQLPKDRFSAERLKGVDSTLKIQPAELGDSAVYLCASSLASVNTEAFFGQGTRLTVV.

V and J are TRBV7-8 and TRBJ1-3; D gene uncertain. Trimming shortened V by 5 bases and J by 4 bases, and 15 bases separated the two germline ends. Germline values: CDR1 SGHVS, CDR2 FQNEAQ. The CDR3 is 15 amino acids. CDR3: CASSRSREEGNTIYF. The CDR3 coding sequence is TGTGCCAGCAGCCGCTCGCGGGAGGAGGGAAACACCATATATTTT.

The CDR3 here is CASSPLRGGYEQYF. The CDR3 coding sequence is TGTGCCAGCAGCCCCCTCAGGGGAGGCTACGAGCAGTACTTC. This chain joins TRBV11-2 and TRBJ2-7; D may correspond to TRBD1 or TRBD2 (6 bases each). The germline V and J ends were trimmed by 5 bases and 3 bases, with 14 bases remaining between them. The CDR3 has 14 amino acids. Germline CDR1 is SGHAT and CDR2 is FQNNGV.

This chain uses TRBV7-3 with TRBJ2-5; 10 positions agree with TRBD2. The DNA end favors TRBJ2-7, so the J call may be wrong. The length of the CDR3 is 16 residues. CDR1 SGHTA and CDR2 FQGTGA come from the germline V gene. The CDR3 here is CASSLSSSGSVYEQYF. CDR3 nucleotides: TGTGCCAGCAGCTTATCTTCTAGCGGGAGTGTTTACGAGCAGTACTTC.

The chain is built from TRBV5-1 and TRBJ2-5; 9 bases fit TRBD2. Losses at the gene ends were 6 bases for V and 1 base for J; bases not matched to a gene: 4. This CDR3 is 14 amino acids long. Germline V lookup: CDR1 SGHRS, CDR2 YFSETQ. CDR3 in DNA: TGCGCCAGCACCAGCGGGAGGCTCCAAGAGACCCAGTACTTC. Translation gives CASTSGRLQETQYF.

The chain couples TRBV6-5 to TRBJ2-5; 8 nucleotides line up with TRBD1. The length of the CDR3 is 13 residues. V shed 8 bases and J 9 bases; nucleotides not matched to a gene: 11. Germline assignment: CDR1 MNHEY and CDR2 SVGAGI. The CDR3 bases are TGTGCCAGCGCATTCCAGGGGGCTGGGCCCCAGTACTTC. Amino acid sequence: CASAFQGAGPQYF.

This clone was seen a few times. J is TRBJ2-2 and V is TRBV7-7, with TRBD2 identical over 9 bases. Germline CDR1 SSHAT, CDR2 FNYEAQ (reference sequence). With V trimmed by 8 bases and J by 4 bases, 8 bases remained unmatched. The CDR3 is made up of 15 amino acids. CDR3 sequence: CASRSGRGVTGELFF. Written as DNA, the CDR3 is TGTGCCAGCCGTAGCGGGAGAGGTGTCACCGGGGAGCTGTTTTTT.

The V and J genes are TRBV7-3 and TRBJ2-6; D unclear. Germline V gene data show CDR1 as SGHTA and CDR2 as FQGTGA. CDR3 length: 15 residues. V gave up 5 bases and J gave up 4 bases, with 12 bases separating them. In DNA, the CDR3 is TGTGCCAGCAGCCCACGCGGCATCGGGGCCAACGTCCTGACTTTC. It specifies CASSPRGIGANVLTF.

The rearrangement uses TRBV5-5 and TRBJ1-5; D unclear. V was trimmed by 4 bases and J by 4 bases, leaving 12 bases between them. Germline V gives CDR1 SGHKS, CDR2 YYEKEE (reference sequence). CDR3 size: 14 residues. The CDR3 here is CASSRSDGNQPQHF. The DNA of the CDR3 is TGTGCCAGCAGCCGGTCGGACGGGAATCAGCCCCAGCATTTT.

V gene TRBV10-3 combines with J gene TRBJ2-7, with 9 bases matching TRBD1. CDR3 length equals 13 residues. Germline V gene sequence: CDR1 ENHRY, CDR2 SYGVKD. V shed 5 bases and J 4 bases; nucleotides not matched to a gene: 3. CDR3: CAISLTGGYEQYF. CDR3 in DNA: TGTGCCATCAGTCTGACAGGGGGTTACGAGCAGTACTTC.

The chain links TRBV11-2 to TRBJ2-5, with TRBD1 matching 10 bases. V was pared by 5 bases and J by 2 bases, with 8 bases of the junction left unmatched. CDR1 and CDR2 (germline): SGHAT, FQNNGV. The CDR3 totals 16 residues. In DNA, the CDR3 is TGTGCCAGCAGCCCCAGACAGGGGGCGGTTCAAGAGACCCAGTACTTC. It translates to CASSPRQGAVQETQYF.

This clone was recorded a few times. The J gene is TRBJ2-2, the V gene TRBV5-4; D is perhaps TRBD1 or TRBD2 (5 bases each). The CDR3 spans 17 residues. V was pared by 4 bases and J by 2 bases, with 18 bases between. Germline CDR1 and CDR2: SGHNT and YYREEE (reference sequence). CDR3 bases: TGTGCCAGCAGCCACGGGTTCGGGGCCACTAACACCGGGGAGCTGTTTTTT. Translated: CASSHGFGATNTGELFF.

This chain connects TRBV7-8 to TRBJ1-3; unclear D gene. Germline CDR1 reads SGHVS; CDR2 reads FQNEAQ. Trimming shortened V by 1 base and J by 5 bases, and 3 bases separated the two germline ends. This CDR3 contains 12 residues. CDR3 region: CASSLERNTIYF. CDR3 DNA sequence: TGTGCCAGCAGCTTAGAGAGAAACACCATATATTTT.

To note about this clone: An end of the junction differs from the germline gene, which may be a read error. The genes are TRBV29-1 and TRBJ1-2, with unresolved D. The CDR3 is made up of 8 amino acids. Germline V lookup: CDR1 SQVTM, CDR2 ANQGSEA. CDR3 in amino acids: CSVGVGFF. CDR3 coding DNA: TGCAGCGTTGGGGTAGGTTTCTTC.

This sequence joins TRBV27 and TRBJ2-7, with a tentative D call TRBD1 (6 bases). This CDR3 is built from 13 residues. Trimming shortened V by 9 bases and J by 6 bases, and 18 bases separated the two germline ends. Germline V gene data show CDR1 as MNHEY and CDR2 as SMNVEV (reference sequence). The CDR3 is CASRGAAGVEQYF. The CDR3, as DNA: TGTGCCAGTCGGGGTGCGGCAGGGGTCGAGCAGTACTTC.